The 4 T cell receptor beta chains below all came from one sample that was sequenced in a study of cytomegalovirus exposure and HLA in healthy donors. The PCR had 60 Vbeta and 13 Jbeta primers. The table came from immunoSEQ multiplex PCR; TCRdb's copy has only in-frame clones and leaves some out. This repertoire shows about 160,000 clones, about 78% found once; its top ten account for over 1.1%. The sequenced material came from PBMCs. All receptors come from a male donor in good health and CMV-seronegative.

The CDR3 is CASSQGTGVPYEQYF. In nucleotides, the CDR3 is TGCGCCAGCAGTCAAGGGACAGGTGTCCCCTACGAGCAGTACTTC. The rearrangement joins TRBV23-1 to TRBJ2-7; 8 bases are shared with TRBD1. TRBV23-1 is labeled an ORF, and its function is uncertain. The CDR3 is 15 amino acids. V was clipped by 2 bases and J by 2 bases; unmatched bases: 5.

DNA of the CDR3: TGCGCCAGCAGCCAAGGCACAGGCAACTCCTACGAGCAGTACTTC. Protein sequence: CASSQGTGNSYEQYF. This chain joins TRBV4-3 and TRBJ2-7; TRBD1 might be the D (5 bases). V lost 1 base to trimming and J lost 0 bases, with 10 bases between them. The CDR3 runs to 15 residues. The germline CDR1 and CDR2 sequences are LGHNA and YSLEER.

The V and J genes are TRBV6-5 and TRBJ2-7; a weak D match, TRBD1 (8 bases). CDR1 and CDR2 from the germline V gene are MNHEY and SVGAGI. The CDR3 runs 15 residues. Trimming removed 6 bases at V and 2 bases at J, with 17 bases between. The chain's CDR3 is CASRPTGGGTYEQYF. The CDR3 nucleotides read TGTGCCAGCAGGCCTACAGGGGGGGGGACCTACGAGCAGTACTTC.

This clone was recorded once. The rearrangement links TRBV7-6 to TRBJ2-5; tentatively, D is TRBD1 (5 bases). CDR1 is SGHVS and CDR2 is FNYEAQ in the germline V gene. V was clipped by 1 base and J by 5 bases, with 11 bases between them. CDR3 length: 14 residues. The CDR3 loop reads CASSLGWGSETQYF. The DNA of the CDR3 is TGTGCCAGCAGCTTAGGTTGGGGCTCGGAGACCCAGTACTTC.